This T cell receptor (beta chain) was recorded in a study of T cell repertoires in cytomegalovirus infection. Study-level information: Indications of both CMV infection and matching HLA type were provided by public TCR beta signatures.

Study-level results: The response measured ex vivo was dominated by TCR beta clonotypes (HLA-C-restricted and CMV-specific). The cumulative frequency of public TCR beta families distinguished individuals who carried CMV together with the relevant HLA.

TCRdb called the reads again in MiXCR, with one record for every CDR3 protein. The sample records around 74,000 distinct CDR3 sequences, 3% to 4.5% being singletons. The germline V gene has CDR1 SGHVT and CDR2 SQSDAQ. The CDR3 covers 19 residues. V gave up 6 bases and J gave up 2 bases; unmatched junction bases: 10. This clonotype was detected ten times or more. Its target is not known. Sequencing used PBMCs. The clonotype originates from a human donor in good health (CMV status not recorded). Some clones in this sample may be carry-over from other donors' samples. V and J are TRBV7-4 and TRBJ2-1; 16 bases line up with TRBD2. In DNA, the CDR3 is TGTGCCAGCAGTTACCCCGGGACTAGCGGGAGGGAACCCTACAATGAGCAGTTCTTC. As protein: CASSYPGTSGREPYNEQFF. The variable domain in full, with the rest retrieved from reference TRBV7-4 and TRBJ2-1, is GAGVSQSPRYKVAKRGRDVALRCDSISGHVTLYWYRQTLGQGSEVLTYSQSDAQRDKSGRPSGRFSAERPERSVSTLKIQRTEQGDSAVYLCASSYPGTSGREPYNEQFFGPGTRLTVL.